The 25 T cell receptor beta chains below all came from one sample that was sequenced in a study of T cells in Graves' hyperthyroidism and ophthalmopathy. RNA transcripts yielded amplified TCR beta CDR3 regions. The TCR CDR3 was amplified in a first-round RT-PCR using the HTBI primer set. Via MiXCR, TCRdb re-called the multiplex PCR reads, giving one row per CDR3 protein. The table has a few hundred thousand distinct CDR3 sequences, 40% to 50% seen once. Sequenced material: peripheral blood or thyroid tissue (not recorded which). These receptors all stem from an adult woman with Graves' disease, either hyperthyroidism or ophthalmopathy (not recorded which).

The rearrangement links TRBV5-1 to TRBJ1-1; D unresolved. Germline V gene data show CDR1 as SGHRS and CDR2 as YFSETQ. Trimming took off 1 base at V and 1 base at J, with 5 bases between the two ends. The CDR3 runs 13 residues. CDR3: CASSLWQNTEAFF. In DNA form, the CDR3 reads TGCGCCAGCAGCTTGTGGCAGAACACTGAAGCTTTCTTT.

This chain links TRBV7-8 with TRBJ2-2; D unclear. Trimming took 2 bases from V and 0 from J, leaving 13 bases between them. The CDR3 loop spans 17 amino acids. The germline V gene has CDR1 SGHVS and CDR2 FQNEAQ. The CDR3 region is CASSLSRTVTNTGELFF. The CDR3 DNA reads as TGTGCCAGCAGCTTATCACGGACGGTGACGAACACCGGGGAGCTGTTTTTT.

Regarding this clonotype: A read error may be the cause here, since a much bigger clone is one base away. The CDR3 DNA follows: TGTGCCAGCAGCCCCGGCGAAAAACTGCTTTTT. Its translation: CASSPGEKLLF. This chain connects TRBV2 to TRBJ1-4; D is undetermined. There are 11 residues in the CDR3. Germline loops: CDR1 SNHLY, CDR2 FYNNEI.

The chain recombines TRBV7-2 with TRBJ2-2; D is uncertain. This CDR3 has 14 residues. Germline V gene sequence: CDR1 SGHTA, CDR2 FQGNSA. V lost 1 base and J 6 bases, leaving 9 bases between the germline ends. The CDR3 bases are TGTGCCAGCAGCTTAGTTGTGGGGTCCGGGGAGCTGTTTTTT. It is translated as CASSLVVGSGELFF.

The genes are TRBV5-1 and TRBJ2-2, with D unresolved. The CDR3 spans 16 residues. Germline lookup yields CDR1 SGHRS and CDR2 YFSETQ. Trimming cost V 0 bases and J 5 bases, with 14 bases left between them. CDR3 loop: CASSLDPSGYTGELFF. CDR3 nucleotides: TGCGCCAGCAGCTTGGATCCGTCTGGGTATACCGGGGAGCTGTTTTTT.

The chain has TRBV10-3 and TRBJ2-3; tentative D call: TRBD1 (5 bases). There are 15 residues in the CDR3. The V gene lost 10 bases and the J gene lost 1 base, with 18 bases spanning the gap. CDR1 is ENHRY and CDR2 is SYGVKD in the germline V gene. The CDR3 loop is CATAKKGLGTDTQYF. CDR3 sequence (DNA): TGTGCCACCGCGAAAAAGGGGTTGGGCACAGATACGCAGTATTTT.

The chain uses TRBV6-1 and TRBJ1-1; D gene unclear. The CDR3 sequence is 15 residues long. CDR1 is MNHNS and CDR2 is SASEGT in the germline V gene. V shed 7 bases and J shed 5 bases, with 20 bases lying between them. The CDR3 loop reads CASTREGREYTEAFF. CDR3 DNA sequence: TGTGCCAGCACCAGAGAAGGGAGGGAGTATACTGAAGCTTTCTTT.

This clonotype was seen many times. This chain uses TRBV7-9 with TRBJ2-7; 9 bases line up with TRBD1. The CDR3 covers 15 residues. The J segment lost 3 bases and the V segment lost 5 bases, leaving 8 bases of the junction unmatched. Germline V gene lookup returns CDR1 SEHNR and CDR2 FQNEAQ (reference sequence). CDR3 sequence reads: CASSPPGTGIYEQYF. The CDR3 DNA sequence: TGTGCCAGCAGCCCCCCCGGGACAGGGATCTACGAGCAGTACTTC.

This clonotype came up many times. CDR3: CASRRGEDSPLHF. CDR3 sequence (DNA): TGTGCCAGCAGGCGGGGAGAGGATTCACCCCTCCACTTT. The chain carries TRBV2 and TRBJ1-6; D call uncertain. The CDR3 loop spans 13 amino acids. V lost 6 bases and J lost 8, with 11 bases in between. The germline V gene encodes CDR1 SNHLY and CDR2 FYNNEI. Full variable domain (outside the CDR3, taken from reference TRBV2 and TRBJ1-6): EPEVTQTPSHQVTQMGQEVILRCVPISNHLYFYWYRQILGQKVEFLVSFYNNEISEKSEIFDDQFSVERPDGSNFTLKIRSTKLEDSAMYFCASRRGEDSPLHFGNGTRLTVT.

Concerning this clonotype itself: One end of the junction is discordant with germline, which a read error may explain. The chain recombines TRBV6-1 with TRBJ2-5; TRBD2 is a possible D gene (6 bases). This CDR3 has 16 amino acids. Per germline, CDR1 MNHNS and CDR2 SASEGT. The CDR3 DNA reads as TGTGCCATCAGTGAAGCGGGTTCCCTTGGGTGGGAGACCCAGTACTTC. This encodes CAISEAGSLGWETQYF.

The sample holds many counts of this clonotype. The DNA for the CDR3 is TGTGCCAGCAGCTTAGTGTCGGAGCGGGACTACGAGCAGTACTTC. As protein: CASSLVSERDYEQYF. V usage is TRBV7-2 and J usage is TRBJ2-7, with TRBD2 identical over 7 bases. Germline V gives CDR1 SGHTA, CDR2 FQGNSA. This CDR3 comprises 15 residues. Germline trimming cut 1 base from V and 3 bases from J; bases unmatched to any gene: 6.

The V and J genes are TRBV27 and TRBJ1-1; TRBD1 matches at 7 bases. The germline V gene encodes CDR1 MNHEY and CDR2 SMNVEV (reference sequence). V was clipped by 6 bases and J by 1 base; unmatched bases: 5. The CDR3 contains 14 residues. The CDR3 reads CASRKEGANTEAFF. The CDR3 nucleotides are TGTGCCAGCAGAAAGGAGGGGGCGAACACTGAAGCTTTCTTT.

As for this clonotype: A much larger clone differs from this one at a single base, so this may be a read error. The chain is built from TRBV5-1 and TRBJ2-7; unclear D gene. CDR3 length: 15 amino acids. Trimming left V 0 bases short and J 2 bases short, with 12 bases between. From germline, CDR1 is SGHRS and CDR2 YFSETQ. The CDR3 sequence is CASSLEMGYTYEQYF. CDR3 DNA sequence: TGCGCCAGCAGCTTGGAGATGGGTTATACCTACGAGCAGTACTTC.

V is TRBV5-8 and J is TRBJ2-7, with D unresolved. Germline CDR1 reads SGHTS; CDR2 reads YDEGEE. This CDR3 has 14 residues. Trimming removed 0 bases from V and 6 bases from J, with 13 bases in between. Here the CDR3 reads CASSLEVRMSEQYF. CDR3 coding DNA: TGTGCCAGCAGCTTGGAGGTTCGGATGTCCGAGCAGTACTTC.

The chain uses TRBV7-2 and TRBJ2-5; 8 nucleotides align to TRBD2. The J segment lost 5 bases and the V segment lost 2 bases, leaving 7 bases of the junction unmatched. CDR1 is SGHTA, CDR2 FQGNSA, per germline. CDR3 length equals 15 residues. The CDR3 region has the DNA TGTGCCAGCAGCTTAACTGGACTAGCTTGGGAGACCCAGTACTTC. Protein sequence: CASSLTGLAWETQYF.

The chain employs TRBV29-1 and TRBJ2-7; 9 bases match TRBD1. V lost 8 bases, J lost 4 bases, and 6 bases stayed unmatched. The CDR3 runs 12 residues. CDR1 and CDR2 (germline): SQVTM, ANQGSEA. CDR3 in amino acids: CSLTGGQYEQYF. CDR3 nucleotides: TGCAGCCTGACAGGGGGTCAATACGAGCAGTACTTC.

This clonotype was seen at least ten times. V gene TRBV11-2 combines with J gene TRBJ2-5; D is undetermined. Deletions cut 5 bases from V and 4 bases from J, with 11 bases between. From germline, CDR1 is SGHAT and CDR2 FQNNGV. This CDR3 is 13 amino acids long. The CDR3 reads CASSPSPLETQYF. Written as DNA, the CDR3 is TGTGCCAGCAGCCCCTCCCCCCTAGAGACCCAGTACTTC.

The chain has TRBV29-1 and TRBJ2-5; the D gene could be TRBD1 or TRBD2 (5 bases each). The tail of the sequence fits TRBJ2-4 better, so the J call may be wrong. The CDR3 is 12 residues long. Per germline, CDR1 SQVTM and CDR2 ANQGSEA. CDR3 sequence (DNA): TGCAGCGTTCGGGACCGTGAAAACATTCAGTACTTC. This sequence encodes CSVRDRENIQYF.

This clonotype showed up many times. The rearrangement uses TRBV15 and TRBJ1-2, with D perhaps matching TRBD1 (5 bases). The germline V and J ends were trimmed by 0 bases and 4 bases, with 15 bases remaining between them. Germline CDR1 reads LNHNV; CDR2 reads YYDKDF (reference sequence). There are 16 residues in the CDR3. CDR3 in amino acids: CATSRDGPGSTYGYTF. The CDR3 DNA sequence: TGTGCCACCAGCAGAGATGGGCCAGGGAGTACCTATGGCTACACCTTC.

This clonotype appeared a few times. The chain uses TRBV10-2 and TRBJ1-2, with 12 bases identical to TRBD1. Germline V gives CDR1 WSHSY, CDR2 SAAADI. This CDR3 has 17 amino acids. The V gene end was trimmed by 6 bases and the J gene end by 2 bases; junction bases not matched to a gene: 10. This chain's CDR3 is CASSPGTGGGWNYGYTF. The DNA of the CDR3 is TGCGCCAGCAGCCCGGGGACAGGGGGCGGGTGGAACTATGGCTACACCTTC.

The rearrangement joins TRBV6-6 to TRBJ1-5, with no clear D. The CDR3 length is 13 residues. Looked up from germline, CDR1 is MNHNY and CDR2 is SVGAGI (reference sequence). V was trimmed by 7 bases and J by 5 bases, leaving 12 bases between them. CDR3: CASTVAEYQPQHF. CDR3 sequence (DNA): TGTGCCAGCACGGTGGCTGAGTATCAGCCCCAGCATTTT.

In this sample, this clonotype turned up many times. The CDR3 sequence is CASSMAWGNQPQHF. The CDR3 DNA reads TGTGCCAGTAGTATGGCATGGGGCAATCAGCCCCAGCATTTT. The chain uses TRBV19 and TRBJ1-5; D is uncertain. In germline, CDR1 is LNHDA, CDR2 SQIVND (reference sequence). This CDR3 is 14 amino acids long. Trimming pared 3 bases from V and 2 bases from J, leaving 8 bases between.

This clonotype was recorded at least ten times. The chain joins TRBV10-3 to TRBJ2-5; the match to TRBD1 covers 11 bases. CDR1 and CDR2 (germline): ENHRY, SYGVKD. The CDR3 runs to 15 residues. J gave up 0 bases and V 6 bases, and 3 bases lay outside the gene matches. CDR3 sequence: CAISGTGGYQETQYF. The CDR3 nucleotides are TGTGCCATCAGCGGGACAGGGGGATACCAAGAGACCCAGTACTTC.

This clonotype was recorded at least ten times. V usage is TRBV5-1 and J usage is TRBJ2-6, with a tentative D call TRBD1 (5 bases). Germline V gene data show CDR1 as SGHRS and CDR2 as YFSETQ. V lost 1 base and J 2 bases, leaving 13 bases between the germline ends. CDR3 length: 17 residues. The CDR3, as DNA: TGCGCCAGCAGCTTGCGGACAATAGGGGCTGGGGCCAACGTCCTGACTTTC. It specifies CASSLRTIGAGANVLTF.

Comment on this clonotype: A read error may be the cause here, since a much bigger clone is one base away. The chain recombines TRBV10-3 with TRBJ2-7, with 7 positions matching TRBD1. V lost 6 bases, J lost 3 bases, and 8 bases stayed unmatched. Germline V gene sequence: CDR1 ENHRY, CDR2 SYGVKD. This CDR3 region has 14 residues. The CDR3 DNA reads as TGTGCCATCAGCCCATACAGGGGAGTCTACGAGCAGTACTTC. Encoded protein: CAISPYRGVYEQYF.